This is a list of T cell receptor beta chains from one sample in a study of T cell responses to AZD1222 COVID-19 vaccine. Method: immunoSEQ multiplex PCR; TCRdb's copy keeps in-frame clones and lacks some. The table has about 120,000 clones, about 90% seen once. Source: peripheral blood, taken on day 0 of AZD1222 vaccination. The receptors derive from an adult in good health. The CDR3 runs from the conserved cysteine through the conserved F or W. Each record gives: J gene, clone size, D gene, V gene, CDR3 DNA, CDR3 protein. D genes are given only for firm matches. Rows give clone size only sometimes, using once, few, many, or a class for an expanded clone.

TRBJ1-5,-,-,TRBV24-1,TGTGCCACCAGTGTAGGGCTTCATCAGCCCCAGCATTTT,CATSVGLHQPQHF
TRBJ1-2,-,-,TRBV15,TGTGCCACCAGCAGAGAGGGCAGGTACCCTTTTGGCTACACCTTC,CATSREGRYPFGYTF
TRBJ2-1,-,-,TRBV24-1,TGTGCCACCAGTGATGGGCCGGGAACCACCTACAATGAGCAGTTCTTC,CATSDGPGTTYNEQFF
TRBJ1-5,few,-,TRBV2,TGTGCCAGCAGTGACAGGGGCAATCAGCCCCAGCATTTT,CASSDRGNQPQHF
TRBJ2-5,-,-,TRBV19,TGTGCCAGTAGTCCCTTCCGGACCGACGGGGAGACCCAGTACTTC,CASSPFRTDGETQYF
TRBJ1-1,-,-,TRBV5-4,TGTGCCAGCAGCTTACGTACGAACCCCAAAGGCACTGAAGCTTTCTTT,CASSLRTNPKGTEAFF
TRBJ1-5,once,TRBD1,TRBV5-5,TGTGCCAGCAGCTTCGACAGGGCCCTCCATCAGCCCCAGCATTTT,CASSFDRALHQPQHF
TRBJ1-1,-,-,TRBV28,TGTGCCAGCAGTTTATCTGCGAGGGCTTTCTTT,CASSLSARAFF
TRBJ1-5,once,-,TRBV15,TGTGCCACCAGCAGCGGAGACAGAGGCAATCAGCCCCAGCATTTT,CATSSGDRGNQPQHF
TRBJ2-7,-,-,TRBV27,TGTGCCAGCAGCCTAAGGGCCCGGGGACCCTACGAGCAGTACTTC,CASSLRARGPYEQYF
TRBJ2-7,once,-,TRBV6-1,TGTGCCAGCAGTGAAGGTGAGGGGCAGGGCTCCTACGAGCAGTACTTC,CASSEGEGQGSYEQYF
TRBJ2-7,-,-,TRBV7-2,TGTGCCAGCAGCTTAAGGGGCTACGAGCAGTACTTC,CASSLRGYEQYF
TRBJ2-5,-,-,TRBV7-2,TGTGCCAGCAGCAAGGGGACTTCTGAAGAGACCCAGTACTTC,CASSKGTSEETQYF
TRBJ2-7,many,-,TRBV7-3,TGTGCCAGCAGCTGGGGTCCCTCCTACGAGCAGTACTTC,CASSWGPSYEQYF
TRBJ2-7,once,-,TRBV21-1,TGTGCCAGCAGGAGAGACGAGCAGTACTTC,CASRRDEQYF
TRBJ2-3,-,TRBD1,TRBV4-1,TGCGCCAGCAGCCCTCTCCCCGCTGGAAGGGGGCTATCAGATACGCAGTATTTT,CASSPLPAGRGLSDTQYF
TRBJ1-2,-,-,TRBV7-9,TGTGCCAGCAGCTTCGGCTATGGCTACACCTTC,CASSFGYGYTF
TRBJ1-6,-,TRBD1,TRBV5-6,TGTGCCAGCAGCTGGACAGGGCGAAATTCACCCCTCCACTTT,CASSWTGRNSPLHF
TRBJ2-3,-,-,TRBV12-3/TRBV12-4,TGTGCCAGCACGCCGCGTACGGATACGCAGTATTTT,CASTPRTDTQYF
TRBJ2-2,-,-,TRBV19,TGTGCCAGTAGTTTTGGGGTTACCGGGGAGCTGTTTTTT,CASSFGVTGELFF
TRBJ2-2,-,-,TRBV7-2,TGTGCCAGCACACCAGTGGGGGAGCTGTTTTTT,CASTPVGELFF
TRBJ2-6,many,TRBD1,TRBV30,TGTGCCTGGACAGGGACAGGTCGCTCTGGGGCCAACGTCCTGACTTTC,CAWTGTGRSGANVLTF
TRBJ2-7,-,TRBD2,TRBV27,TGTGCCAGCAGTTTCCTGACTAGCGGGAGGTCGTCTCGCTACGAGCAGTACTTC,CASSFLTSGRSSRYEQYF
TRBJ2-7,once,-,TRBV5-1,TGCGCCAGCAGCTTGGGAGGACTGTCGGGTCTAGCGAGGGGCCTCTACGAGCAGTACTTC,CASSLGGLSGLARGLYEQYF
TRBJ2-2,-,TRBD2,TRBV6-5,TGTGCCAGCAGCTGGACTAGCGGACGCACCGGGGAGCTGTTTTTT,CASSWTSGRTGELFF
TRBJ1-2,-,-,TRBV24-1,TGTGCCACCAGTGCGGGGCCGCTGTACACTATGGGCTACACCTTC,CATSAGPLYTMGYTF
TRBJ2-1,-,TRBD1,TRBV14,TGTGCCAGCACCGGACAGGGGGCCGACAATGAGCAGTTCTTC,CASTGQGADNEQFF
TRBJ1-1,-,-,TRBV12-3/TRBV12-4,TGTGCCAGCAGTTTGGCTGTCACTGAAGCTTTCTTT,CASSLAVTEAFF
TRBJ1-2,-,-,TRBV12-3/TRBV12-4,TGTGCCAGCAGTTTGTTATATGACTATGGCTACACCTTC,CASSLLYDYGYTF
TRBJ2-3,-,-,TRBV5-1,TGCGCCAGCAGCTTGTGGCAAAGCACAGATACGCAGTATTTT,CASSLWQSTDTQYF
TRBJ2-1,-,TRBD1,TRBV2,TGTGCCAGCAGTCTGGACAGGGGAGAGGACAATGAGCAGTTCTTC,CASSLDRGEDNEQFF
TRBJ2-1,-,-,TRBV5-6,TGTGCCAGCAGCTTAGGGGGGGCCTCCTACAATGAGCAGTTCTTC,CASSLGGASYNEQFF
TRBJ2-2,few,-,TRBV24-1,TGTGCCACCAGTGATGGGGTGGAAGTCGGGGAGCTGTTTTTT,CATSDGVEVGELFF
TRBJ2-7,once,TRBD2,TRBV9,TGTGCCAGCAGCTCCAGCGGGGACCCACTCTACGAGCAGTACTTC,CASSSSGDPLYEQYF
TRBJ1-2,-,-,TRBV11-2,TGTGCCAGCAGATTTAACGGTGGCTACACCTTC,CASRFNGGYTF
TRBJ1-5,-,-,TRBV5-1,TGCGCCAGCAGCAGAGCGGGGGGAAGCAATCAGCCCCAGCATTTT,CASSRAGGSNQPQHF
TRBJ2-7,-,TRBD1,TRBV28,TGTGCCAGCAGGGAGGGGACAGGGGTGGTGAAAGAGCAGTACTTC,CASREGTGVVKEQYF
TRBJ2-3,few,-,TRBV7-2,TGTGCCAGCAGCTTAGCTCGAGGCGTAGATACGCAGTATTTT,CASSLARGVDTQYF
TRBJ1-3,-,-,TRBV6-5,TGTGCCACCCACCGAGACCCCTCTGGAAACACCATATATTTT,CATHRDPSGNTIYF
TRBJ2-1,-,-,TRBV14,TGTGCCAGCAGCCAAGATTGGCCCGCCACAAACTCCTACAATGAGCAGTTCTTC,CASSQDWPATNSYNEQFF
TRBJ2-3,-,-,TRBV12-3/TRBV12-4,TGTGCCAGCAGTTTTTACTCCACAGATACGCAGTATTTT,CASSFYSTDTQYF
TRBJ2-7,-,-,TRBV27,TGTGCCAGCATCGTAATTTCCTACGAGCAGTACTTC,CASIVISYEQYF
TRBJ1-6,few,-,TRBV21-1,TGTGCCATCCCCCCCTGGGGTTCACCCCTCCACTTT,CAIPPWGSPLHF
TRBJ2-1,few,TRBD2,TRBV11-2,TGTGCCAGCAATCCCGGGACTAGCGGTTACAATGAGCAGTTCTTC,CASNPGTSGYNEQFF
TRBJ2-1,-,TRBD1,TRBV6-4,TGTGCCAGCAGTGCAGGGGGTGAGAATGAGCAGTTCTTC,CASSAGGENEQFF
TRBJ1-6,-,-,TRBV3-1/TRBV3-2,TGTGCCAGCAGCCAAGATTGGTCGAATTCACCCCTCCACTTT,CASSQDWSNSPLHF
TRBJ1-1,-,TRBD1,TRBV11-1,TGTGCCAGCAGCTTTCGGACAGGCGACACTGAAGCTTTCTTT,CASSFRTGDTEAFF
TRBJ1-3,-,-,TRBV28,TGTGCCAGCAGTTTAGGGGAAGGACAATTGTTT,CASSLGEGQLF